The 5 T cell receptor beta chains in this list originate from one sample, sequenced in a study of blood T cell repertoires in COVID-19. Method: immunoSEQ multiplex PCR; TCRdb's copy keeps in-frame clones and lacks some. The sample has some 390,000 clones; approximately 86% are singletons. Sequencing was done on a sample of peripheral blood. These receptors originate from a human donor in a cohort sampled during active COVID-19.

The chain recombines TRBV28 with TRBJ2-3; D is perhaps TRBD1 (7 bases). V was trimmed by 5 bases and J by 1 base, leaving 13 bases between them. The CDR3 extends over 15 amino acids. In germline, CDR1 is MDHEN, CDR2 SYDVKM. The DNA of the CDR3 is TGTGCCAGCAGTCCCCCCAGGGGGGGCACAGATACGCAGTATTTT. Its protein is CASSPPRGGTDTQYF.

This chain connects TRBV16 to TRBJ1-2, with D possibly matching TRBD1 (5 bases). Trimming took 0 bases from V and 8 from J, leaving 16 bases between them. This CDR3 is 15 amino acids long. Germline CDR1 KGHSY, CDR2 FQNENV. The CDR3 DNA reads TGTGCCAGCAGCCAATCCCCGGAGGGACCGGGGGGCTACACCTTC. Amino acid sequence: CASSQSPEGPGGYTF. Variable domain in full (rest from reference TRBV16 and TRBJ1-2): GEEVAQTPKHLVRGEGQKAKLYCAPIKGHSYVFWYQQVLKNEFKFLISFQNENVFDETGMPKERFSAKCLPNSPCSLEIQATKLEDSAVYFCASSQSPEGPGGYTFGSGTRLTVV.

The J gene is TRBJ2-1, the V gene TRBV3-1 (or the pseudogene TRBV3-2); TRBD2 matches 12 bases. The CDR3 is made up of 15 amino acids. V gave up 6 bases and J gave up 8 bases; unmatched junction bases: 8. Germline loops: CDR1 LGHDT, CDR2 YNNKEL (reference sequence). CDR3 in DNA: TGTGCCAGCAGGGACCTAGCGGGAGGGCCCCATGAGCAGTTCTTC. Translating it yields CASRDLAGGPHEQFF.

The gene calls are TRBV6-1 and TRBJ2-2; 7 positions agree with TRBD1. V lost 2 bases to trimming and J lost 5 bases; unmatched junction nucleotides: 8. The CDR3 runs 16 residues. Germline CDR1 is MNHNS and CDR2 is SASEGT. The CDR3 DNA follows: TGTGCCAGCAGTGAACCGACAGGGAGAAGAACCGGGGAGCTGTTTTTT. Its protein product is CASSEPTGRRTGELFF.

This chain links TRBV11-2 with TRBJ1-4; the match to TRBD1 covers 7 bases. The junction had 3 bases not matched to a gene; V was cut back by 2 bases and J by 3 bases. CDR3 length equals 15 residues. Germline CDR1 is SGHAT and CDR2 is FQNNGV. DNA for the CDR3: TGTGCCAGCAGCTTAACGACAGGGTCTAATGAAAAACTGTTTTTT. Its protein product is CASSLTTGSNEKLFF.